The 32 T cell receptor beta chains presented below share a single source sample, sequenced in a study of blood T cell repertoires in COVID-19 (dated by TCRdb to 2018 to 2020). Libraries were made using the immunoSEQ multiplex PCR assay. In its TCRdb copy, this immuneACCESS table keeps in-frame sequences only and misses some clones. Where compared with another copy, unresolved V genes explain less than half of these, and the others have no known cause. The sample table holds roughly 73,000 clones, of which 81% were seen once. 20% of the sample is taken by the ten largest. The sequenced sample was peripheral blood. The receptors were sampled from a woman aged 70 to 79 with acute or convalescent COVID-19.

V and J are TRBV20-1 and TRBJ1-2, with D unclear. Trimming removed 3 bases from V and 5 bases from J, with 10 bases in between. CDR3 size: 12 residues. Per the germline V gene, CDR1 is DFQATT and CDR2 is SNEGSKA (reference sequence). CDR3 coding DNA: TGCAGTGCTAGTCTGTCCGTATATGGCTACACCTTC. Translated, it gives CSASLSVYGYTF.

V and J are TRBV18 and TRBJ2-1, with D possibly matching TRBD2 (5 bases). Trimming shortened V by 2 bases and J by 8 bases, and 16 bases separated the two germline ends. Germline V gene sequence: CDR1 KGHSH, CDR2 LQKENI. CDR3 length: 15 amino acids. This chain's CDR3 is CASSPKANLGDEQFF. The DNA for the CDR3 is TGTGCCAGCTCACCAAAAGCGAACCTCGGGGATGAGCAGTTCTTC.

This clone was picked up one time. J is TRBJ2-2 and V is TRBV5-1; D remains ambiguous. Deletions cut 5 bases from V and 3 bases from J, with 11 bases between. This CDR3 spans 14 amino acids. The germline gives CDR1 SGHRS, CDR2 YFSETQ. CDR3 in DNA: TGCGCCAGCAGAAAGGAGTTCGACACCGGGGAGCTGTTTTTT. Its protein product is CASRKEFDTGELFF.

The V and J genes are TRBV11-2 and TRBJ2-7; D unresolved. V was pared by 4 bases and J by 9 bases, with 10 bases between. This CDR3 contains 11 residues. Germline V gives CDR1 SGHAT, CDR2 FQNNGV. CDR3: CASSSGGVQYF. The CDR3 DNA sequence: TGTGCCAGCAGCTCCGGTGGAGTGCAGTACTTC.

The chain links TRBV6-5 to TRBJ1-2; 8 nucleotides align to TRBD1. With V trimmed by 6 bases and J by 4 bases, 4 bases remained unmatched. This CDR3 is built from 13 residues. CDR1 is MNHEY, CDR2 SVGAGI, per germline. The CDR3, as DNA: TGTGCCAGCAGACCGGGACAGGCCTATGGCTACACCTTC. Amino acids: CASRPGQAYGYTF.

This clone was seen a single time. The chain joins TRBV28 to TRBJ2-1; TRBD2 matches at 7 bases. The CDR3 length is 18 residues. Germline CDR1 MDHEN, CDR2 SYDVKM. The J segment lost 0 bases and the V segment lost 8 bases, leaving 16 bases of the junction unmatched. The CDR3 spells CASGSLLSGVSSYNEQFF. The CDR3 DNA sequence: TGTGCCAGCGGGAGCTTACTAAGCGGGGTGAGCTCCTACAATGAGCAGTTCTTC.

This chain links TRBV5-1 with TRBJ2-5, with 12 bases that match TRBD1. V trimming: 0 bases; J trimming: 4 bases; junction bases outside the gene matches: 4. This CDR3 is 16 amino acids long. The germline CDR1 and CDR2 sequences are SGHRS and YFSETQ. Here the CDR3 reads CASSLVGQGARETQYF. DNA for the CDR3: TGCGCCAGCAGCTTGGTGGGACAGGGGGCGCGAGAGACCCAGTACTTC. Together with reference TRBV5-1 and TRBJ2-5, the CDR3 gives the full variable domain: KAGVTQTPRYLIKTRGQQVTLSCSPISGHRSVSWYQQTPGQGLQFLFEYFSETQRNKGNFPGRFSGRQFSNSRSEMNVSTLELGDSALYLCASSLVGQGARETQYFGPGTRLLVL.

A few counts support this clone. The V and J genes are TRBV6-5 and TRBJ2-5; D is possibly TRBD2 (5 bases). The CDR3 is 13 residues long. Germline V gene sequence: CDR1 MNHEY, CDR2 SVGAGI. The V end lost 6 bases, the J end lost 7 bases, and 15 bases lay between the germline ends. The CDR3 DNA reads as TGTGCCAGCAGCTCTGGTGCCGCGGGGACCCAGTACTTC. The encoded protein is CASSSGAAGTQYF.

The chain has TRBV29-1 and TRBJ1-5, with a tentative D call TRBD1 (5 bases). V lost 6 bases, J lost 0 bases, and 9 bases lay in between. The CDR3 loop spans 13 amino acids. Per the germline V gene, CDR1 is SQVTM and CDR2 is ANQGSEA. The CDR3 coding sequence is TGCAGCGTCCAGGGTTATAGCAATCAGCCCCAGCATTTT. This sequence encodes CSVQGYSNQPQHF.

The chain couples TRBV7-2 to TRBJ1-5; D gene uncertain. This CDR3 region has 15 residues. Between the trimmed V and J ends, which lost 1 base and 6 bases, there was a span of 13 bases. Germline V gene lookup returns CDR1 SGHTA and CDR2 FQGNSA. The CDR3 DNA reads TGTGCCAGCAGCTTAGATCCGGGAACGGCTCAGCCCCAGCATTTT. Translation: CASSLDPGTAQPQHF.

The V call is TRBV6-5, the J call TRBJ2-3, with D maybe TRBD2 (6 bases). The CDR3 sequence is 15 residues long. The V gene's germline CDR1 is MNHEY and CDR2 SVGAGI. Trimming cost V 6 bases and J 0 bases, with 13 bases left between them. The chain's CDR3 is CASRPPGTSTDTQYF. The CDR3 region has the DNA TGTGCCAGCAGGCCCCCAGGGACTAGCACAGATACGCAGTATTTT.

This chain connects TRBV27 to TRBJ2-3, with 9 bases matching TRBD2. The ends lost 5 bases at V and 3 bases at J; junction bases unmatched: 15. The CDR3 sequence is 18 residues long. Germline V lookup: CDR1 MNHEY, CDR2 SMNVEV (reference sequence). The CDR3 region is CASSPRLGREGRTDTQYF. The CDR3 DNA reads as TGTGCCAGCAGTCCCCGACTTGGGCGGGAGGGCAGGACAGATACGCAGTATTTT.

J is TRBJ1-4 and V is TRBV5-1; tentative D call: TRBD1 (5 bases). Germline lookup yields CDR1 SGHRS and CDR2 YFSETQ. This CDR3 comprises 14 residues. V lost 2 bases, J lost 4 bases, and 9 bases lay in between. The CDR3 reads CASSFRVGNEKLFF. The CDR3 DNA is TGCGCCAGCAGCTTCAGGGTGGGTAATGAAAAACTGTTTTTT.

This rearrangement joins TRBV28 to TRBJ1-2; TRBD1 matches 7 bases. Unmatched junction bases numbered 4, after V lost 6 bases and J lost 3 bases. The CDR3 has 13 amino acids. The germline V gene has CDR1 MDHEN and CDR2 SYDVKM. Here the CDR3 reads CASSPGQDYGYTF. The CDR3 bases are TGTGCCAGCAGCCCCGGACAGGACTATGGCTACACCTTC.

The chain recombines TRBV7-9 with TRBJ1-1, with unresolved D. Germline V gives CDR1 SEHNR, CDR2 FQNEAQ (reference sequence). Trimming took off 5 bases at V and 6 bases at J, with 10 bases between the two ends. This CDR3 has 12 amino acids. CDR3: CASSPYYAEAFF. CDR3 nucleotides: TGTGCCAGCAGCCCGTACTATGCTGAAGCTTTCTTT. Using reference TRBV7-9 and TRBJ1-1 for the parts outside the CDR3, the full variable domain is DTGVSQNPRHKITKRGQNVTFRCDPISEHNRLYWYRQTLGQGPEFLTYFQNEAQLEKSRLLSDRFSAERPKGSFSTLEIQRTEQGDSAMYLCASSPYYAEAFFGQGTRLTVV.

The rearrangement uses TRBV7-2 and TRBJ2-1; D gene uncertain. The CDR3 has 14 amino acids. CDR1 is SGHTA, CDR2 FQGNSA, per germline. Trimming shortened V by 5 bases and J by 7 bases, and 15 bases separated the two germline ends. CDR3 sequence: CASSPLSFTNEQFF. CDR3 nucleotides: TGTGCCAGCAGCCCTCTAAGCTTTACGAATGAGCAGTTCTTC.

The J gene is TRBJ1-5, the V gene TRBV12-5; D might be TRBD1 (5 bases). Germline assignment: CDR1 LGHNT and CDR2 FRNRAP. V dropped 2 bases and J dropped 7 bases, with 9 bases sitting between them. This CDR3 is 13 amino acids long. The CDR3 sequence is CASGLKGFQPQHF. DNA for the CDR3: TGTGCTAGTGGTTTGAAGGGGTTCCAGCCCCAGCATTTT.

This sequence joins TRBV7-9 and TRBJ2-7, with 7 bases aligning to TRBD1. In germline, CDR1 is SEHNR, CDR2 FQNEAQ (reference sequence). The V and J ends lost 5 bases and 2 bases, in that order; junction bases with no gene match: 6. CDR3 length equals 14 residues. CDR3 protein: CASSARDRTYEQYF. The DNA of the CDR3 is TGTGCCAGCAGCGCCCGGGACAGAACCTACGAGCAGTACTTC. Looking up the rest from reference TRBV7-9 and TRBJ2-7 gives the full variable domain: DTGVSQNPRHKITKRGQNVTFRCDPISEHNRLYWYRQTLGQGPEFLTYFQNEAQLEKSRLLSDRFSAERPKGSFSTLEIQRTEQGDSAMYLCASSARDRTYEQYFGPGTRLTVT.

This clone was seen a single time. In nucleotides, the CDR3 is TGTGCCAGTAGTAGGGGGGCTAGCGGGATCGCCTACGAGCAGTACTTC. Protein product: CASSRGASGIAYEQYF. The chain couples TRBV19 to TRBJ2-7, with 9 positions matching TRBD2. Trimming took 4 bases from V and 2 from J; bases not matched to a gene: 9. CDR1 LNHDA and CDR2 SQIVND come from the germline V gene (reference sequence). This CDR3 has 16 amino acids.

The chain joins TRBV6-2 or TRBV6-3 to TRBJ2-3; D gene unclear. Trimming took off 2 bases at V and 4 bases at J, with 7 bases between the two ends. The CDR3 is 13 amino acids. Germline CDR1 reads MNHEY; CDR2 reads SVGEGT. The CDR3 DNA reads TGTGCCAGCAGTTACGATGGGCCAGATACGCAGTATTTT. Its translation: CASSYDGPDTQYF.

The DNA for the CDR3 is TGTGCCAGCAGTTTATCCCGACCCGAGGACACTGAAGCTTTCTTT. Residues: CASSLSRPEDTEAFF. J is TRBJ1-1 and V is TRBV27; no clear D gene. V was shortened by 0 bases and J by 3 bases, with 11 bases between the two germline ends. Germline V gene lookup returns CDR1 MNHEY and CDR2 SMNVEV (reference sequence). This CDR3 spans 15 amino acids.

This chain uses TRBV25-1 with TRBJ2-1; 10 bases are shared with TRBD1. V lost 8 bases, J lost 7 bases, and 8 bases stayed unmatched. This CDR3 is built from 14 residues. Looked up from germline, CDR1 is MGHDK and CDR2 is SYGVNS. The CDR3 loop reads CASGGDRGGNEQFF. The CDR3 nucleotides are TGTGCCAGCGGTGGGGACAGGGGAGGGAATGAGCAGTTCTTC.

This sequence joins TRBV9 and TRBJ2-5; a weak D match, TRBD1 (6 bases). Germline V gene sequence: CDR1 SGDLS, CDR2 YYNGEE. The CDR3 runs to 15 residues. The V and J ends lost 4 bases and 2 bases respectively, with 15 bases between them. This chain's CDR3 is CASSSGAGYQETQYF. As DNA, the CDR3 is TGTGCCAGCAGCTCAGGGGCCGGCTATCAAGAGACCCAGTACTTC. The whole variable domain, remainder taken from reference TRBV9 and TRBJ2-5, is DSGVTQTPKHLITATGQRVTLRCSPRSGDLSVYWYQQSLDQGLQFLIQYYNGEERAKGNILERFSAQQFPDLHSELNLSSLELGDSALYFCASSSGAGYQETQYFGPGTRLLVL.

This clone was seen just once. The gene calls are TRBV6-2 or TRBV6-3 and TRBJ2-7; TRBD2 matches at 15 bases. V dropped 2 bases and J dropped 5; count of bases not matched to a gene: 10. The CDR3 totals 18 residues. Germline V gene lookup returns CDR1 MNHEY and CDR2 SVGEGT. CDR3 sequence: CASSYPTGTSGRRDEQYF. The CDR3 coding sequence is TGTGCCAGCAGTTACCCTACCGGGACTAGCGGGAGGCGGGACGAGCAGTACTTC.

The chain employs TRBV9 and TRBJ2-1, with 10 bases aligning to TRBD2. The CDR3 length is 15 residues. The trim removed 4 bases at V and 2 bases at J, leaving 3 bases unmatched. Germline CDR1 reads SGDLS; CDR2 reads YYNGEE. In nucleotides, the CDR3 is TGTGCCAGCAGCACCCTAGCGGGGGCCTACAATGAGCAGTTCTTC. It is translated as CASSTLAGAYNEQFF.

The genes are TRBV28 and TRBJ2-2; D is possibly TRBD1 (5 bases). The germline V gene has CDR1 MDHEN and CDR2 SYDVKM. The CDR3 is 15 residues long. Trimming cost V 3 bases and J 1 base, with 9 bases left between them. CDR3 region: CASSLGRVNTGELFF. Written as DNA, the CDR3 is TGTGCCAGCAGTTTGGGCAGGGTGAACACCGGGGAGCTGTTTTTT.

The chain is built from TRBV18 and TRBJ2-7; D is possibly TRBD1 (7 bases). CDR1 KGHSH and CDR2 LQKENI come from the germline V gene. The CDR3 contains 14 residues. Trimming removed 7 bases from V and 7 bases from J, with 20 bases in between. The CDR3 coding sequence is TGTGCCAGCTTCCGATCCAGGGGGGAGGAAGAGCAGTACTTC. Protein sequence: CASFRSRGEEEQYF. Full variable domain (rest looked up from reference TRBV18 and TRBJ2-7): NAGVMQNPRHLVRRRGQEARLRCSPMKGHSHVYWYRQLPEEGLKFMVYLQKENIIDESGMPKERFSAEFPKEGPSILRIQQVVRGDSAAYFCASFRSRGEEEQYFGPGTRLTVT.

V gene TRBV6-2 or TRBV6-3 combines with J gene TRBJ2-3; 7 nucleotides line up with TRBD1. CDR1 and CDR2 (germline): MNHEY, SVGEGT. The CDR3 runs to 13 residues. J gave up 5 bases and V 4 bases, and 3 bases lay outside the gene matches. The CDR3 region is CASSWGQLDTQYF. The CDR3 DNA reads TGTGCCAGCAGTTGGGGACAGCTAGATACGCAGTATTTT.

CDR3 bases: TGTGCCAGCAGGACCTCAGGGGGCTATGGCTACACCTTC. Translating gives CASRTSGGYGYTF. The rearrangement uses TRBV6-4 and TRBJ1-2; 7 bases are shared with TRBD1. V shed 6 bases, J shed 4 bases, and the junction held 5 bases outside the gene matches. Germline CDR1 and CDR2: MRHNA and SNTAGT. CDR3 length: 13 amino acids.

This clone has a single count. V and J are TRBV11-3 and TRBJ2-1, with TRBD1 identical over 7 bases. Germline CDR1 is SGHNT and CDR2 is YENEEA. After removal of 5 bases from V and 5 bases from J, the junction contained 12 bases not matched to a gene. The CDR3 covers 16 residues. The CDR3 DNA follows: TGTGCCAGCAGCCCAATTCGGGCAGGGGGTGACAATGAGCAGTTCTTC. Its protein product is CASSPIRAGGDNEQFF.

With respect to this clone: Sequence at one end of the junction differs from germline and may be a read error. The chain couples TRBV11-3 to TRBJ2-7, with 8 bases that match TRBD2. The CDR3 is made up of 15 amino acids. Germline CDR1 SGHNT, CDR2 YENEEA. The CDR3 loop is CASRLVGTRSYEQYF. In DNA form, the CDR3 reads TGTGCCAGCAGATTAGTCGGGACTAGGTCCTACGAGCAGTACTTC.

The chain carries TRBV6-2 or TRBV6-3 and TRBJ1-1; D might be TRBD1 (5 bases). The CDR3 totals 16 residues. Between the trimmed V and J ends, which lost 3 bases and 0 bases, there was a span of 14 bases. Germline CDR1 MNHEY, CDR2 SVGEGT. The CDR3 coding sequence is TGTGCCAGCAGTTATCCCCTGGGGGGTATGAACACTGAAGCTTTCTTT. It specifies CASSYPLGGMNTEAFF.